This T cell receptor (beta chain) was found in a study of blood T cell repertoires in COVID-19. Study information: Material from acute and convalescent COVID-19 was sourced from the United States, Italy and Spain. T cells, B-cell-depleted T cells, or PBMCs provided the cDNA or gDNA that served as material.

Germline trimming cut 6 bases from V and 0 bases from J; bases unmatched to any gene: 3. The CDR3 spans 16 residues. The germline gives CDR1 WSHSY, CDR2 SAAADI. Seattle patients were enrolled while actively infected and followed longitudinally. In the original analysis: Amplification of reference gene primers provided the estimated nucleated cell counts. Produced via immunoSEQ multiplex PCR; TCRdb's table is partial and in-frame only. V, J and clone size are taken as reported in that table, and D and trimming were inferred from the DNA itself. The sample records some 85,000 clones, nearly 80% being singletons.

The sequencing sample was made of peripheral blood. This receptor was identified in a man aged 65 to 79 with COVID-19, enrolled during active disease. The chain joins TRBV10-2 to TRBJ2-3; TRBD2 matches at 13 bases. The CDR3 reads CASRGLAGISTDTQYF. DNA of the CDR3: TGCGCCAGCAGGGGACTAGCGGGGATTAGCACAGATACGCAGTATTTT.